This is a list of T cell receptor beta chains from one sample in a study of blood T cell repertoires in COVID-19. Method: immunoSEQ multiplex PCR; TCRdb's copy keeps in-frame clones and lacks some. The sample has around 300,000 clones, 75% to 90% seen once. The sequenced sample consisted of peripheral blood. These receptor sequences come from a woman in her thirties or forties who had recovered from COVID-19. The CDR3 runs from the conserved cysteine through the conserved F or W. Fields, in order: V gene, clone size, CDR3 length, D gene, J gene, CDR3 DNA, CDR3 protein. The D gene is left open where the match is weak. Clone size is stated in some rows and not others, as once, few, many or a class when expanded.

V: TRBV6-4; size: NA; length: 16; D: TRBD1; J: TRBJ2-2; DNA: TGTGCCAGCAGTGACTCCGGGACAGGGAACACCGGGGAGCTGTTTTTT; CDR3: CASSDSGTGNTGELFF
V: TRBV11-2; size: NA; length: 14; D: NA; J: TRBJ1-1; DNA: TGTGCCAGCAGCTACAGGGTTTCGAACACTGAAGCTTTCTTT; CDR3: CASSYRVSNTEAFF
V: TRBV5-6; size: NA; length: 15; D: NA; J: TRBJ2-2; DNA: TGTGCCAGCAGCACCACGACTAGAACAGTCGGGGAGCTGTTTTTT; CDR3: CASSTTTRTVGELFF
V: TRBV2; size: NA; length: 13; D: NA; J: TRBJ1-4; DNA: TGTGCCAGCAGTCCCCAAATCGACAGTAAACTGTTTTTT; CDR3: CASSPQIDSKLFF
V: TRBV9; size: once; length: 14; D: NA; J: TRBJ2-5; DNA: TGTGCCAGCAGCGTCCGGGGTGCCCAAGAGACCCAGTACTTC; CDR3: CASSVRGAQETQYF
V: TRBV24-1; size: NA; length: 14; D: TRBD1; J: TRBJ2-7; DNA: TGTGCCACCAGTGATGGACAGGGCTCCAACGAGCAGTACTTC; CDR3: CATSDGQGSNEQYF
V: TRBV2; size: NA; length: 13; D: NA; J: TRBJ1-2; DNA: TGTGCCATCTTAAGGGGCCAAGCCTATGGCTACACCTTC; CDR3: CAILRGQAYGYTF
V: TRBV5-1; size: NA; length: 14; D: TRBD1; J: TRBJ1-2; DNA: TGCGCCAGCAGGGAGAACAGGGGGCGGAGTGGCTACACCTTC; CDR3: CASRENRGRSGYTF
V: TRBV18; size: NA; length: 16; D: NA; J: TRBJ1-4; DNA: TGTGCCAGCTCAAATAGACAGGCGGTGACTAATGAAAAACTGTTTTTT; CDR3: CASSNRQAVTNEKLFF
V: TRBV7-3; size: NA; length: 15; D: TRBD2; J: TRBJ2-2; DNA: TGTGCCAGCAGCTCTCGGGCGGGAGTCACCGGGGAGCTGTTTTTT; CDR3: CASSSRAGVTGELFF
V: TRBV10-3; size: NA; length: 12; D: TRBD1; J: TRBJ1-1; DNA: TGTGCCATCAGCGACAGGGACACTGAAGCTTTCTTT; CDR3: CAISDRDTEAFF
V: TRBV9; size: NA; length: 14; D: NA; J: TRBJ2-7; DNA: TGTGCCAGCAGTTCCGGGACAACCTACTACGAGCAGTACTTC; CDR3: CASSSGTTYYEQYF
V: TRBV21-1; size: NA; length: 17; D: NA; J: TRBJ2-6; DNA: TGTGCCAGCAGCAAGGGAGGCTCAAGCTCTGGGGCCAACGTCCTGACTTTC; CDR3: CASSKGGSSSGANVLTF
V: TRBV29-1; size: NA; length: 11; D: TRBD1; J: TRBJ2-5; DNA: TGCAGCGTTCAGGGGGCGGAGACCCAGTACTTC; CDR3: CSVQGAETQYF
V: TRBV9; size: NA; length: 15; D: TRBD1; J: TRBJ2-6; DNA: TGTGCCAGCAGGGCGACAGGGATCGGGGCCAACGTCCTGACTTTC; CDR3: CASRATGIGANVLTF
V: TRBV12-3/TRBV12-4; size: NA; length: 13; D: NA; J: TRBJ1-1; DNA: TGTGCCAGCAGTTTAAGCACGAACACTGAAGCTTTCTTT; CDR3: CASSLSTNTEAFF
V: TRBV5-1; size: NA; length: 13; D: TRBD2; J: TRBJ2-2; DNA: TGCGCCACAGCGGGAGGGCCCAACGGGGAGCTGTTTTTT; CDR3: CATAGGPNGELFF
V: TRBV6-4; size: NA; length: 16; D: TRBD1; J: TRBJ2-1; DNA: TGTGCCAGCAGTGACTCGCCGGGACAGGGGCACAATGAGCAGTTCTTC; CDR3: CASSDSPGQGHNEQFF
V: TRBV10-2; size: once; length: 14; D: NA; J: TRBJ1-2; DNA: TGCGCCACCGAGGAGGACGGGACTAACTATGGCTACACCTTC; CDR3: CATEEDGTNYGYTF
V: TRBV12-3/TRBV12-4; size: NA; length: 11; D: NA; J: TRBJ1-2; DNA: TGTGCCAGACGAGCGGGGCCTGGCTACACCTTC; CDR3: CARRAGPGYTF
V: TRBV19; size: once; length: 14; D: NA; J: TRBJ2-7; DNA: TGTGCCAGTAGTATGTCAGGGTTCGGCTACGAGCAGTACTTC; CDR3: CASSMSGFGYEQYF
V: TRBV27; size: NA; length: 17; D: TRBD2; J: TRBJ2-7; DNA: TGTGCCAGCAGTTTGGGCTCTAGCGGGAGGGCCAGCTACGAGCAGTACTTC; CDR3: CASSLGSSGRASYEQYF
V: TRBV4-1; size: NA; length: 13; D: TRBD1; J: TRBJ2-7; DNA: TGCGCCAGCAGCCAGTTGACAGGGGCCGAGCAGTACTTC; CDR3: CASSQLTGAEQYF
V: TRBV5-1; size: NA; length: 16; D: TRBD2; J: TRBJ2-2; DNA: TGCGCCAGCAGCTCCTCAGGCGGGGGTATTACCGGGGAGCTGTTTTTT; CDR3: CASSSSGGGITGELFF
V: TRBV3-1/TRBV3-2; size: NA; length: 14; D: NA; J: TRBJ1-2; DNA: TGTGCCAGCAGCCAAGGACAGGTTAACTATGGCTACACCTTC; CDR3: CASSQGQVNYGYTF
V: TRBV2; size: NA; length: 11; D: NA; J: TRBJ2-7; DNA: TGTGCCAGCAACGGTGCGTACGAGCAGTACTTC; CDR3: CASNGAYEQYF
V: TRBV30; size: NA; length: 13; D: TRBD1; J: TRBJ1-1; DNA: TGTGCCTGGGGAGGACAGGGGTACACTGAAGCTTTCTTT; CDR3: CAWGGQGYTEAFF
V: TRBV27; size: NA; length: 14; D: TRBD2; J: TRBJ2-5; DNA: TGTGCCAGCAATAGAGCGGGAGTGCAAGAGACCCAGTACTTC; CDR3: CASNRAGVQETQYF
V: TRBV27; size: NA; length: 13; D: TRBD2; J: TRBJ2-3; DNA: TGTGCCACCGCGGGGGGTACCACAGATACGCAGTATTTT; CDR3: CATAGGTTDTQYF
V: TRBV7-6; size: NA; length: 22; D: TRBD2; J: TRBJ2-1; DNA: TGTGCCAGCAGCTCCCGAAAGGGGACTAGCGGGAGCGGATCGGGCTCCTACAATGAGCAGTTCTTC; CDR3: CASSSRKGTSGSGSGSYNEQFF
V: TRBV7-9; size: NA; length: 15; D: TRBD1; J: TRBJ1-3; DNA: TGTGCCAGCAGGGCGACAGGGTTGGGTGGAAACACCATATATTTT; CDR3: CASRATGLGGNTIYF
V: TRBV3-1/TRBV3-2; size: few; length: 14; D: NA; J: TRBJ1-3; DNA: TGTGCCAGCAGCCAAGATACAGCTGGAAACACCATATATTTT; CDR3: CASSQDTAGNTIYF
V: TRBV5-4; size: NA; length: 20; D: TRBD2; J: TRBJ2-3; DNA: TGTGCCAGCAGCTTGTCGGGTGGACTAGCGGGACCGCAATTCACAGATACGCAGTATTTT; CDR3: CASSLSGGLAGPQFTDTQYF
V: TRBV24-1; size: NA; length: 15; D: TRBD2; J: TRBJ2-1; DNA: TGTGCCACCAGTGGCGGACTAGCGGGAGGTATTGAGCAGTTCTTC; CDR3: CATSGGLAGGIEQFF
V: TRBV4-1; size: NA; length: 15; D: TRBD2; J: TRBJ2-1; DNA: TGCGCCAGCAGCCAAGGGGCGGGAGCGGGCAATGAGCAGTTCTTC; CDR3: CASSQGAGAGNEQFF
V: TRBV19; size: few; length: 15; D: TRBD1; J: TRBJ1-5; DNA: TGTGCCAGTAGTACCGGGACAGGGGGCAATCAGCCCCAGCATTTT; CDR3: CASSTGTGGNQPQHF
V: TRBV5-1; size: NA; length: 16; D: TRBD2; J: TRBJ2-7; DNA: TGCGCCAGCAGCTTGTCCGGGACTAGCGGGTCCTACGAGCAGTACTTC; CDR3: CASSLSGTSGSYEQYF
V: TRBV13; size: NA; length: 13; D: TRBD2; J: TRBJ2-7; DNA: TGTGCCAGCAGCTCGACTAGCGGGGCCGAGCAGTACTTC; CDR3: CASSSTSGAEQYF
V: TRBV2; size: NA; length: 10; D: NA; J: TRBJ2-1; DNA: TGTGCCAGCAGTGCTTATGAGCAGTTCTTC; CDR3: CASSAYEQFF